The next 29 T cell receptor beta chains were all read from a single sample in a study of T cells in Graves' hyperthyroidism and ophthalmopathy. TCR beta CDR3 region amplification was performed from RNA transcripts. The HTBI primer set was used in a first-round RT-PCR of the TCR CDR3. TCRdb re-called the multiplex PCR reads through MiXCR, storing one row per CDR3 protein. The sample has about 350,000 distinct CDR3 sequences, around a sixth seen once; the top ten hold 15% to 17%. Material: blood. The source is a woman aged 40 to 50 with Graves' ophthalmopathy.

The CDR3: CASSAIGQASNQPQHF. CDR3 DNA: TGTGCCAGCAGTGCCATTGGACAGGCCAGCAATCAGCCCCAGCATTTT. The V call is TRBV28, the J call TRBJ1-5; 7 bases fit TRBD1. The V segment lost 5 bases and the J segment 1 base; nucleotides outside the gene matches: 8. CDR1 and CDR2 from the germline V gene are MDHEN and SYDVKM. There are 16 residues in the CDR3. The variable domain in full, with the rest retrieved from reference TRBV28 and TRBJ1-5, is DVKVTQSSRYLVKRTGEKVFLECVQDMDHENMFWYRQDPGLGLRLIYFSYDVKMKEKGDIPEGYSVSREKKERFSLILESASTNQTSMYLCASSAIGQASNQPQHFGDGTRLSIL.

At least ten counts were recorded for this clonotype. The chain has TRBV28 and TRBJ2-2, with 12 bases aligning to TRBD2. The trim removed 4 bases at V and 5 bases at J, leaving 8 bases unmatched. The CDR3 has 17 amino acids. Germline V CDR1 and CDR2: MDHEN, SYDVKM. The CDR3 bases are TGTGCCAGCAGTTCGACCCGACTAGCGGGAGTGACCGGGGAGCTGTTTTTT. As protein: CASSSTRLAGVTGELFF.

Comments on this clonotype: It may be a read error: a sequence one base away is much more abundant. This CDR3 is missing its conserved last phenylalanine or tryptophan, likely due to a read error. The chain recombines TRBV5-1 with TRBJ1-3; 8 bases agree with TRBD1. The V gene end was trimmed by 0 bases and the J gene end by 3 bases; junction bases not matched to a gene: 5. Per germline, CDR1 SGHRS and CDR2 YFSETQ. This CDR3 contains 16 residues. As DNA, the CDR3 is TGCGCCAGCAGCTTGGCGGGACAGGCCTATGGAAACACCATATATTTG. It is translated as CASSLAGQAYGNTIYL.

This clonotype was counted a few times. V usage is TRBV9 and J usage is TRBJ1-2; D possibly corresponds to TRBD1 (6 bases). CDR1 is SGDLS, CDR2 YYNGEE, per germline. Trimming cost V 0 bases and J 8 bases, with 14 bases left between them. This CDR3 contains 14 residues. The CDR3 DNA reads as TGTGCCAGCAGCGTAGCTGGGCAGGGGTGGGGCTACACCTTC. Translated: CASSVAGQGWGYTF.

This clonotype was observed at least ten times. This chain uses TRBV28 with TRBJ2-5; D may match TRBD1 or TRBD2 (6 bases each). The CDR3 runs to 13 residues. V shed 8 bases and J shed 4 bases, with 14 bases lying between them. The germline V gene has CDR1 MDHEN and CDR2 SYDVKM. The CDR3 DNA reads as TGTGCCAGCTCCACGGGGGCTGGAGAGACCCAGTACTTC. This encodes CASSTGAGETQYF.

This clonotype turned up a few times. The V call is TRBV6-1, the J call TRBJ2-5; the match to TRBD2 covers 12 bases. From germline, CDR1 is MNHNS and CDR2 SASEGT. The CDR3 has 14 amino acids. J lost 5 bases, V lost 5 bases, and 3 bases had no gene match. CDR3 DNA sequence: TGTGCCAGCAGTCTAGCGGGAGGGGTCGAGACCCAGTACTTC. It encodes CASSLAGGVETQYF.

At least ten counts were recorded for this clonotype. This rearrangement joins TRBV6-2 or TRBV6-3 to TRBJ1-2, with a tentative D call TRBD1 (6 bases). Germline lookup yields CDR1 MNHEY and CDR2 SVGEGT. The ends were cut back, 7 bases at V and 5 bases at J, with 17 bases in the middle. The CDR3 runs to 14 residues. The chain's CDR3 is CASTPTGEAYGYTF. The DNA for the CDR3 is TGTGCCAGCACCCCGACAGGAGAGGCGTATGGCTACACCTTC.

This clonotype was found many times. The chain couples TRBV12-3 or TRBV12-4 to TRBJ1-3; D is undetermined. The CDR3 length is 16 residues. The V end lost 3 bases, the J end lost 0 bases, and 12 bases lay between the germline ends. CDR3 sequence reads: CASSFEGSSSGNTIYF. The CDR3 DNA sequence: TGTGCCAGCAGTTTTGAGGGTTCTTCCTCTGGAAACACCATATATTTT.

The chain is built from TRBV10-3 and TRBJ1-5, with TRBD1 as a possible D gene (5 bases). Germline values: CDR1 ENHRY, CDR2 SYGVKD. Trimming took 0 bases from V and 6 from J, leaving 12 bases between them. The CDR3 extends over 15 amino acids. The CDR3 bases are TGTGCCATCAGTGAGTCCAGTAAGGGGTTTCAGCCCCAGCATTTT. The encoded protein is CAISESSKGFQPQHF.

V and J are TRBV6-1 and TRBJ1-2; D gene unclear. The V end lost 5 bases, the J end lost 4 bases, and 17 bases lay between the germline ends. The CDR3 has 15 residues. Germline lookup yields CDR1 MNHNS and CDR2 SASEGT. DNA of the CDR3: TGTGCCAGCAGTCCCGGGAGTCCGGTCCGCTATGGCTACACCTTC. Protein sequence: CASSPGSPVRYGYTF.

This clonotype was counted many times. V is TRBV28 and J is TRBJ2-4; 8 nucleotides align to TRBD2. This CDR3 is built from 14 residues. The V gene end was trimmed by 8 bases and the J gene end by 0 bases; junction bases not matched to a gene: 3. Germline V gene lookup returns CDR1 MDHEN and CDR2 SYDVKM. CDR3 sequence: CASRGGLAKNIQYF. CDR3 nucleotide sequence: TGTGCCAGCCGGGGGGGACTAGCCAAAAACATTCAGTACTTC.

In its sample, this clonotype was seen many times. The rearrangement uses TRBV15 and TRBJ2-7; D uncertain. Germline values: CDR1 LNHNV, CDR2 YYDKDF (reference sequence). Trimming removed 0 bases from V and 3 bases from J, with 12 bases in between. This CDR3 has 15 residues. This CDR3 is CATSRDGIGDYEQYF. CDR3 bases: TGTGCCACCAGCAGAGATGGCATTGGGGACTACGAGCAGTACTTC.

In its sample, this clonotype was seen many times. The chain employs TRBV29-1 and TRBJ2-7, with 10 bases identical to TRBD1. The CDR3 is made up of 14 amino acids. From germline, CDR1 is SQVTM and CDR2 ANQGSEA. The V and J ends lost 2 bases and 2 bases, in that order; junction bases with no gene match: 3. Written as DNA, the CDR3 is TGCAGCGTTGAATGGGACAGGGGTACCTACGAGCAGTACTTC. Its protein product is CSVEWDRGTYEQYF.

This clonotype was seen repeatedly, ten times or more. The chain recombines TRBV6-1 with TRBJ1-5; D is unresolved. V was cut by 4 bases and J by 15 bases, with 19 bases left in between. The CDR3 runs to 13 residues. CDR1 and CDR2 (germline): MNHNS, SASEGT. CDR3 protein: CASSGSEIEARHF. The CDR3 region has the DNA TGTGCCAGCAGTGGAAGTGAGATCGAGGCTCGGCATTTT.

This clonotype came up many times. The chain couples TRBV19 to TRBJ1-5; 9 nucleotides match TRBD1. The ends lost 6 bases at V and 4 bases at J; junction bases unmatched: 4. In germline, CDR1 is LNHDA, CDR2 SQIVND (reference sequence). The CDR3 has 14 residues. CDR3 protein: CASSRGQGNQPQHF. In DNA form, the CDR3 reads TGTGCCAGTAGCCGGGGACAGGGTAATCAGCCCCAGCATTTT.

V is TRBV20-1 and J is TRBJ1-1; the match to TRBD1 covers 8 bases. CDR1 is DFQATT and CDR2 is SNEGSKA in the germline V gene (reference sequence). V was pared by 3 bases and J by 5 bases, with 5 bases of the junction left unmatched. There are 13 residues in the CDR3. As DNA, the CDR3 is TGCAGTGCTAGTAGACAGGGGTTGACTGAAGCTTTCTTT. It is translated as CSASRQGLTEAFF.

This clonotype occurred many times. The V gene is TRBV27, the J gene TRBJ1-2; D remains ambiguous. Germline values: CDR1 MNHEY, CDR2 SMNVEV (reference sequence). This CDR3 comprises 14 residues. Trimming left V 6 bases short and J 0 bases short, with 11 bases between. DNA of the CDR3: TGTGCCAGCAGAGTGGCGGCTACTAACTATGGCTACACCTTC. This sequence encodes CASRVAATNYGYTF.

This rearrangement joins TRBV12-3 or TRBV12-4 to TRBJ1-1; no clear D gene. The CDR3 contains 13 residues. V was pared by 7 bases and J by 4 bases, with 13 bases between. DNA for the CDR3: TGTGCCAGCACCAAATTGAGGGCCACTGAAGCTTTCTTT. Translating gives CASTKLRATEAFF.

A word on this clonotype: One end of the junction is discordant with germline, which a read error may explain. This chain connects TRBV28 to TRBJ1-2; D remains ambiguous. CDR1 and CDR2 from the germline V gene are MDHEN and SYDVKM. CDR3 length: 14 residues. The CDR3 region is CASSLEMLGYGYIF. CDR3 in DNA: TGTGCCAGCAGTTTGGAGATGCTAGGCTATGGCTACATCTTC.

This clonotype was found many times. V and J are TRBV4-1 and TRBJ2-7; either TRBD1 or TRBD2 may fit D (6 bases each). Between the trimmed V and J ends, which lost 0 bases and 3 bases, there was a span of 12 bases. The CDR3 runs 15 residues. Germline V gene data show CDR1 as MGHRA and CDR2 as YSYEKL. The CDR3 reads CASSQEPGAIYEQYF. CDR3 in DNA: TGCGCCAGCAGCCAAGAACCGGGGGCAATCTACGAGCAGTACTTC.

This clonotype has more than one count but fewer than ten. This rearrangement joins TRBV7-3 to TRBJ2-7, with 11 bases matching TRBD1. The germline CDR1 and CDR2 sequences are SGHTA and FQGTGA. The J segment lost 2 bases and the V segment lost 5 bases, leaving 11 bases of the junction unmatched. The CDR3 is 17 amino acids. CDR3 region: CASSRRHGTGGTYEQYF. DNA for the CDR3: TGTGCCAGCAGCCGAAGACATGGGACAGGGGGGACCTACGAGCAGTACTTC.

This clonotype occurred many times. The chain couples TRBV7-8 to TRBJ2-7; D may correspond to TRBD1 or TRBD2 (6 bases each). In germline, CDR1 is SGHVS, CDR2 FQNEAQ. The CDR3 runs 15 residues. The V and J ends lost 1 base and 0 bases respectively, with 10 bases between them. CDR3 coding DNA: TGTGCCAGCAGCTTAGACGGGGGCCACTCCTACGAGCAGTACTTC. Its translation is CASSLDGGHSYEQYF.

This clonotype was counted at least ten times. The chain links TRBV9 to TRBJ1-1; D gene unclear. Germline V gives CDR1 SGDLS, CDR2 YYNGEE. The CDR3 consists of 14 residues. Trimming left V 0 bases short and J 4 bases short, with 10 bases between. The CDR3 DNA reads TGTGCCAGCAGCGTAGAGCCAGGAGGCACTGAAGCTTTCTTT. Translated, it gives CASSVEPGGTEAFF.

This clonotype was seen repeatedly, ten times or more. The rearrangement uses TRBV2 and TRBJ1-5; D gene unclear. The CDR3 runs 13 residues. Germline loops: CDR1 SNHLY, CDR2 FYNNEI. The V gene lost 5 bases and the J gene lost 7 bases, with 12 bases spanning the gap. CDR3 sequence reads: CASSRDGVQPQHF. The DNA for the CDR3 is TGTGCCAGCAGTCGGGATGGGGTGCAGCCCCAGCATTTT. Full variable domain (rest looked up from reference TRBV2 and TRBJ1-5): EPEVTQTPSHQVTQMGQEVILRCVPISNHLYFYWYRQILGQKVEFLVSFYNNEISEKSEIFDDQFSVERPDGSNFTLKIRSTKLEDSAMYFCASSRDGVQPQHFGDGTRLSIL.

This clonotype was picked up one time. The junction differs from germline at one of its ends, possibly a read error. The chain joins TRBV12-3 or TRBV12-4 to TRBJ2-2; 7 nucleotides agree with TRBD2. The CDR3 loop spans 13 amino acids. The CDR3 DNA reads TGTGCCAGCAGTTCACGTCGGGCGGGGGAGCTGTCTTTT. Encoded protein: CASSSRRAGELSF.

CDR3 DNA: TGTGCCAGCAGTGGGCGGGACAGGGCGTATGGCTACACCTTC. It is translated as CASSGRDRAYGYTF. The chain joins TRBV25-1 to TRBJ1-2, with 9 positions matching TRBD1. Trimming cost V 4 bases and J 5 bases; bases outside gene matches: 5. The CDR3 contains 14 residues. CDR1 and CDR2 (germline): MGHDK, SYGVNS.

The genes are TRBV4-1 and TRBJ2-5; the match to TRBD2 covers 12 bases. The CDR3 totals 22 residues. V shed 5 bases and J 2 bases; nucleotides not matched to a gene: 24. The germline V gene has CDR1 MGHRA and CDR2 YSYEKL. The DNA of the CDR3 is TGCGCCAGCAGCTATTCCGGGACAAATGGACTAGCGGGAATACCATCTCAAGAGACCCAGTACTTC. It translates to CASSYSGTNGLAGIPSQETQYF.

V gene TRBV15 combines with J gene TRBJ2-5; possibly TRBD1 for D (6 bases). This CDR3 is built from 14 residues. Germline V gene lookup returns CDR1 LNHNV and CDR2 YYDKDF (reference sequence). V dropped 2 bases and J dropped 4 bases, with 11 bases sitting between them. Here the CDR3 reads CATSRRTDRETQYF. For the CDR3, the DNA is TGTGCCACCAGCAGAAGGACAGATCGAGAGACCCAGTACTTC.

This clonotype was counted ten times or more. The chain employs TRBV6-2 or TRBV6-3 and TRBJ2-7, with 11 nucleotides matching TRBD2. CDR3 length equals 16 residues. With V trimmed by 2 bases and J by 2 bases, 5 bases remained unmatched. Germline V CDR1 and CDR2: MNHEY, SVGEGT. The CDR3 spells CASSYGGLAVPYEQYF. The CDR3 DNA sequence: TGTGCCAGCAGTTACGGGGGACTAGCGGTCCCCTACGAGCAGTACTTC.